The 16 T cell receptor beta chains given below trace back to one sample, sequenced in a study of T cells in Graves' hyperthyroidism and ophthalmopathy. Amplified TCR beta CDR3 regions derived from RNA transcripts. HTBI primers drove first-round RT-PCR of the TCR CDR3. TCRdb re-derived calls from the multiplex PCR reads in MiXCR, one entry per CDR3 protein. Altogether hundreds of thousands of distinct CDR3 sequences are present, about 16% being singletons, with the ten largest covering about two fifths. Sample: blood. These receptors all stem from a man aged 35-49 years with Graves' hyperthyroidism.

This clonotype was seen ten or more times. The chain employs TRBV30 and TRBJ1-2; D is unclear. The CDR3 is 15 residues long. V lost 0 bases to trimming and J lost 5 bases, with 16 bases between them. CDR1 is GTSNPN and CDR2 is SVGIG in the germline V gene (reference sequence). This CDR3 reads CAWSVGALTGYGYTF. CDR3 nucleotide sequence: TGTGCCTGGAGTGTAGGCGCCCTCACGGGTTATGGCTACACCTTC.

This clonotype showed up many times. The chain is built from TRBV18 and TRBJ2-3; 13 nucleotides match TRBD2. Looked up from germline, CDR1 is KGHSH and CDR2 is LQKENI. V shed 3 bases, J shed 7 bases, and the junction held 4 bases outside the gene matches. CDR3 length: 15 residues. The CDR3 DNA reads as TGTGCCAGCTCACCTACGGGACTAGCGGGGAATACGCAGTATTTT. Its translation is CASSPTGLAGNTQYF.

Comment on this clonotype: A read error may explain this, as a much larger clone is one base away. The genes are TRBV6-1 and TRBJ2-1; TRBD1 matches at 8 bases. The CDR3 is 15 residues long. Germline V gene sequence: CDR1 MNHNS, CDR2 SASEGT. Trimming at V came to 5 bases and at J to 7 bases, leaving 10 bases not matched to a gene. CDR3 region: CASSPSDRVGNEQFF. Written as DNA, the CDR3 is TGTGCCAGCAGTCCATCGGACAGGGTCGGGAATGAGCAGTTCTTC.

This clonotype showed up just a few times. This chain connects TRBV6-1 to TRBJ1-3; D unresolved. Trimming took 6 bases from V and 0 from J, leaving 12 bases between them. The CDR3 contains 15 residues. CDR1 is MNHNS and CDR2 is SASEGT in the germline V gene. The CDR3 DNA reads TGTGCCAGCAGCTTCGACCCAGGCTCTGGAAACACCATATATTTT. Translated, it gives CASSFDPGSGNTIYF.

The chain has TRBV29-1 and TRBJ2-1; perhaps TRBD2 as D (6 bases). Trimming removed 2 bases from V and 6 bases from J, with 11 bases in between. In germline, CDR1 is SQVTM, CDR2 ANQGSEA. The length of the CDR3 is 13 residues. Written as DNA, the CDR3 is TGCAGCGTTGAATTATGGGGGGTCAATGAGCAGTTCTTC. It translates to CSVELWGVNEQFF.

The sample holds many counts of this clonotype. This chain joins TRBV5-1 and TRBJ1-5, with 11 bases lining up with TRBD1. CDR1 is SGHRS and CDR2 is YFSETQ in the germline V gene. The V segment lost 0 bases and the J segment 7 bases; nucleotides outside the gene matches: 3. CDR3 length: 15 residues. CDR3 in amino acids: CASSLEGQGGQPQHF. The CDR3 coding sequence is TGCGCCAGCAGCTTGGAGGGACAGGGGGGACAGCCCCAGCATTTT.

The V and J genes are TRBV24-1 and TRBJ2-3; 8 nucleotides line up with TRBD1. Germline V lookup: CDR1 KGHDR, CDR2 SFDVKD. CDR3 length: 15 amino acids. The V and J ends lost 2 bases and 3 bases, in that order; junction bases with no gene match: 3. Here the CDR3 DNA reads TGTGCCACCAGTGATTCTCGACAGGGGACAGATACGCAGTATTTT. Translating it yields CATSDSRQGTDTQYF.

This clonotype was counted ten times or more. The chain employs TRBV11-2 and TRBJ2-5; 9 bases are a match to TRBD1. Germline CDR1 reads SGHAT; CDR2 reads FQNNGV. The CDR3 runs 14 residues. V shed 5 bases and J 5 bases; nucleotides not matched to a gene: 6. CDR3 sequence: CASSIGTGRETQYF. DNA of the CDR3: TGTGCCAGCAGCATCGGGACAGGGCGCGAGACCCAGTACTTC.

Written as DNA, the CDR3 is TGTGCCAGCAGCGCATGGACCGCCTCAGATACGCAGTATTTT. It translates to CASSAWTASDTQYF. V is TRBV6-1 and J is TRBJ2-3; D is unresolved. Germline assignment: CDR1 MNHNS and CDR2 SASEGT. V was pared by 6 bases and J by 4 bases, with 14 bases between. The CDR3 has 14 amino acids.

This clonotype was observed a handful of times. The chain's CDR3 is CASSPTIAGTGELFF. CDR3 DNA: TGTGCCAGCAGCCCCACGATAGCGGGCACCGGGGAGCTGTTTTTT. The gene calls are TRBV6-2 or TRBV6-3 and TRBJ2-2; 7 bases fit TRBD2. The J segment lost 4 bases and the V segment lost 6 bases, leaving 8 bases of the junction unmatched. CDR3 length: 15 amino acids. Germline CDR1 MNHEY, CDR2 SVGEGT.

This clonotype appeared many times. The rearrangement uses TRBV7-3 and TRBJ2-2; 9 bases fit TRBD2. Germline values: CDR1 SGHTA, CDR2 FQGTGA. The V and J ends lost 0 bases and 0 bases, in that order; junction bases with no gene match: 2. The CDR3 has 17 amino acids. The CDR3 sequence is CASSLTAGGPNTGELFF. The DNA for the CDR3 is TGTGCCAGCAGCTTAACAGCGGGGGGACCGAACACCGGGGAGCTGTTTTTT.

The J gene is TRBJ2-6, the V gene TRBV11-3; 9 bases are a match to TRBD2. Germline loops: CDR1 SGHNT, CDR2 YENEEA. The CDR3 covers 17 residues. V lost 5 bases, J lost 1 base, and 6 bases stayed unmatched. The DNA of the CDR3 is TGTGCCAGCAGCCTGCGTAGCGGGGGTTCTGGGGCCAACGTCCTGACTTTC. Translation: CASSLRSGGSGANVLTF.

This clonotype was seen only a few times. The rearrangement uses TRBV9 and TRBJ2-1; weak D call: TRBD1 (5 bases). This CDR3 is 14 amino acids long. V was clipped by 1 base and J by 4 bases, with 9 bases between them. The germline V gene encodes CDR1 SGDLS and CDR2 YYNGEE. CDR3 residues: CASSVSQGYNEQFF. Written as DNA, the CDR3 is TGTGCCAGCAGCGTAAGTCAGGGTTACAATGAGCAGTTCTTC. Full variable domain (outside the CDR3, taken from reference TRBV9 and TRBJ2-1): DSGVTQTPKHLITATGQRVTLRCSPRSGDLSVYWYQQSLDQGLQFLIQYYNGEERAKGNILERFSAQQFPDLHSELNLSSLELGDSALYFCASSVSQGYNEQFFGPGTRLTVL.

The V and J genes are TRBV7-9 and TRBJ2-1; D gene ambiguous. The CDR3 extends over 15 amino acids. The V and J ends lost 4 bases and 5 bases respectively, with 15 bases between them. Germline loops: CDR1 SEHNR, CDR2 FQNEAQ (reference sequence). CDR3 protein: CASSSRHHKNNEQFF. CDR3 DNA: TGTGCCAGCAGCTCACGACACCACAAGAACAATGAGCAGTTCTTC.

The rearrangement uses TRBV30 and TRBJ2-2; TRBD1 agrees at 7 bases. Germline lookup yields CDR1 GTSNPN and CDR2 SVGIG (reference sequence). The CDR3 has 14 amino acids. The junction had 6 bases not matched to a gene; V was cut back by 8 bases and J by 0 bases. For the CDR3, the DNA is TGTGCCGTATCCGGGACAGCGAACACCGGGGAGCTGTTTTTT. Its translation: CAVSGTANTGELFF.

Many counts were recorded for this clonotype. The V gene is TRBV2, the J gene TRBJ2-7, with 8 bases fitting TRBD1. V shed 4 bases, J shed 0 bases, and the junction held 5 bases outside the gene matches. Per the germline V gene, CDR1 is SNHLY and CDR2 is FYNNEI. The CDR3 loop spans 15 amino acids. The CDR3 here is CASSGDRGNSYEQYF. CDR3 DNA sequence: TGTGCCAGCAGTGGCGACAGGGGTAACTCCTACGAGCAGTACTTC.